These 8 T cell receptor beta chains were all obtained from the same sample, sequenced in a study of follicular helper T cells after annual influenza vaccination. TCRdb's copy holds only in-frame clones and misses some; the assay was immunoSEQ multiplex PCR. This repertoire shows about 6,500 clones, 82% found once; its top ten account for approximately 0.8%. Time point specified: 2015-2016 season, pre-vaccination. The sample in question was CXCR5- memory CD4+ T cells sorted from blood, obtained on the day of influenza vaccination. These receptor sequences come from an adult who received the influenza vaccine.

The chain couples TRBV7-8 to TRBJ2-1, with D maybe TRBD2 (5 bases). Per germline, CDR1 SGHVS and CDR2 FQNEAQ. The CDR3 runs to 18 residues. V lost 0 bases, J lost 8 bases, and 23 bases lay in between. CDR3 in DNA: TGTGCCAGCAGCTTAGCTGGGCGGGTCCGGGATCATGTGGATGAGCAGTTCTTC. It translates to CASSLAGRVRDHVDEQFF. Based on the CDR3 plus reference TRBV7-8 and TRBJ2-1, the full variable domain is GAGVSQSPRYKVAKRGQDVALRCDPISGHVSLFWYQQALGQGPEFLTYFQNEAQLDKSGLPSDRFFAERPEGSVSTLKIQRTQQEDSAVYLCASSLAGRVRDHVDEQFFGPGTRLTVL.

The chain links TRBV29-1 to TRBJ1-2, with unresolved D. Germline assignment: CDR1 SQVTM and CDR2 ANQGSEA. This CDR3 has 13 amino acids. Trimming took off 3 bases at V and 0 bases at J, with 8 bases between the two ends. The CDR3 sequence is CSVEKQTNYGYTF. CDR3 nucleotide sequence: TGCAGCGTTGAGAAACAGACTAACTATGGCTACACCTTC.

The chain employs TRBV18 and TRBJ1-3; D is uncertain. The germline CDR1 and CDR2 sequences are KGHSH and LQKENI. The CDR3 totals 20 residues. V was pared by 6 bases and J by 0 bases, with 27 bases between. The CDR3 reads CASSPHPLGKGRASGNTIYF. In DNA form, the CDR3 reads TGTGCCAGCTCGCCTCACCCGCTAGGGAAGGGCAGAGCCTCTGGAAACACCATATATTTT.

CDR3 in DNA: TGTGCCAGCAGCTCCCGGACAGGGCGCGTAGAGACCCAGTACTTC. Translated: CASSSRTGRVETQYF. The chain combines TRBV7-2 with TRBJ2-5; TRBD1 matches at 8 bases. Trimming at V came to 4 bases and at J to 4 bases, leaving 8 bases not matched to a gene. This CDR3 has 15 amino acids. Germline V CDR1 and CDR2: SGHTA, FQGNSA.

The chain couples TRBV5-1 to TRBJ1-1; D is uncertain. This CDR3 contains 16 residues. Germline CDR1 is SGHRS and CDR2 is YFSETQ. Between the trimmed V and J ends, which lost 0 bases and 6 bases, there was a span of 18 bases. CDR3 residues: CASSLGPSVGTSEAFF. The DNA of the CDR3 is TGCGCCAGCAGCTTGGGGCCCTCGGTGGGAACGTCTGAAGCTTTCTTT.

The chain joins TRBV25-1 to TRBJ2-7; no clear D gene. There are 13 residues in the CDR3. Trimming shortened V by 4 bases and J by 3 bases, and 10 bases separated the two germline ends. The germline gives CDR1 MGHDK, CDR2 SYGVNS. In DNA, the CDR3 is TGTGCCAGCAGTGCCCCCGGTGTCTACGAGCAGTACTTC. Residues: CASSAPGVYEQYF.

The genes are TRBV18 and TRBJ1-2, with unresolved D. This CDR3 has 11 residues. From germline, CDR1 is KGHSH and CDR2 LQKENI. The ends were cut back, 2 bases at V and 6 bases at J, with 4 bases in the middle. The CDR3 DNA reads TGTGCCAGCTCACCAGGGGATGGCTACACCTTC. It is translated as CASSPGDGYTF.

The gene calls are TRBV7-9 and TRBJ1-2; D call uncertain. V was clipped by 5 bases and J by 2 bases, with 9 bases between them. The CDR3 length is 13 residues. Germline assignment: CDR1 SEHNR and CDR2 FQNEAQ (reference sequence). DNA of the CDR3: TGTGCCAGCAGCCGTGACGGGAACTATGGCTACACCTTC. Protein: CASSRDGNYGYTF.